The 7 T cell receptor beta chains below all came from one sample that was sequenced in a study of T cell repertoires in cytomegalovirus infection. MiXCR was run by TCRdb on the reads, yielding one entry per CDR3 protein. The data hold over 450,000 distinct CDR3 sequences, with roughly 12% observed a single time. Material for sequencing was PBMCs. The source is a human donor in good health (CMV status not recorded). Some clones in this sample may be carry-over from other donors' samples.

This clonotype was counted many times. The chain is built from TRBV6-5 and TRBJ2-7; unclear D gene. This CDR3 contains 14 residues. The germline V and J ends were trimmed by 4 bases and 3 bases, with 13 bases remaining between them. Per germline, CDR1 MNHEY and CDR2 SVGAGI. CDR3 bases: TGTGCCAGCAGTTGGGAACGGGTGGGCTACGAGCAGTACTTC. The encoded protein is CASSWERVGYEQYF.

This clonotype was seen repeatedly, ten times or more. The chain has TRBV27 and TRBJ2-5; D is unresolved. CDR3 size: 10 residues. Trimming took off 8 bases at V and 5 bases at J, with 6 bases between the two ends. Germline CDR1 reads MNHEY; CDR2 reads SMNVEV (reference sequence). The CDR3 here is CASGLETQYF. The CDR3, as DNA: TGTGCCAGCGGCCTGGAGACCCAGTACTTC.

This clonotype was seen repeatedly, ten times or more. CDR3: CASSLVGLAQETQYF. As DNA, the CDR3 is TGTGCCAGCAGCTTAGTGGGACTAGCTCAAGAGACCCAGTACTTC. The chain links TRBV7-6 to TRBJ2-5, with 9 bases that match TRBD2. Germline assignment: CDR1 SGHVS and CDR2 FNYEAQ. The length of the CDR3 is 15 residues. After removal of 1 base from V and 2 bases from J, the junction contained 2 bases not matched to a gene.

A single count supports this clonotype. A clone one base away is much larger, so this may be a read error. The chain has TRBV6-5 and TRBJ2-2; the D gene could be TRBD1 or TRBD2 (6 bases each). Germline V gene data show CDR1 as MNHEY and CDR2 as SVGAGI. V was shortened by 4 bases and J by 6 bases, with 18 bases between the two germline ends. The CDR3 sequence is 16 residues long. DNA of the CDR3: TGTGCCAGCAGTTCGTACAGGGCCAGGGAGGCCGGGGAGCTGTTTTTT. It yields the protein CASSSYRAREAGELFF.

The sample holds many counts of this clonotype. This chain connects TRBV20-1 to TRBJ2-5, with D perhaps matching TRBD1 (5 bases). V was trimmed by 7 bases and J by 1 base, leaving 13 bases between them. The CDR3 spans 13 residues. The V gene's germline CDR1 is DFQATT and CDR2 SNEGSKA (reference sequence). The CDR3 DNA follows: TGCAGTGTCAATTTAGGGGCCCAAGAGACCCAGTACTTC. Its protein is CSVNLGAQETQYF.

In its sample, this clonotype was seen many times. V is TRBV7-9 and J is TRBJ2-1; D remains unclear. Germline V lookup: CDR1 SEHNR, CDR2 FQNEAQ (reference sequence). The CDR3 has 13 amino acids. Trimming shortened V by 1 base and J by 7 bases, and 8 bases separated the two germline ends. CDR3 nucleotide sequence: TGTGCCAGCAGCTTAGTAGGCCGGAATGAGCAGTTCTTC. Amino acids: CASSLVGRNEQFF.

This clonotype was counted many times. This chain joins TRBV7-3 and TRBJ2-7; 11 bases are a match to TRBD2. This CDR3 comprises 15 residues. The J segment lost 2 bases and the V segment lost 5 bases, leaving 5 bases of the junction unmatched. From germline, CDR1 is SGHTA and CDR2 FQGTGA. The DNA of the CDR3 is TGTGCCAGCAGCGCGACTAGCGGGGCCCCCTACGAGCAGTACTTC. Residues: CASSATSGAPYEQYF.